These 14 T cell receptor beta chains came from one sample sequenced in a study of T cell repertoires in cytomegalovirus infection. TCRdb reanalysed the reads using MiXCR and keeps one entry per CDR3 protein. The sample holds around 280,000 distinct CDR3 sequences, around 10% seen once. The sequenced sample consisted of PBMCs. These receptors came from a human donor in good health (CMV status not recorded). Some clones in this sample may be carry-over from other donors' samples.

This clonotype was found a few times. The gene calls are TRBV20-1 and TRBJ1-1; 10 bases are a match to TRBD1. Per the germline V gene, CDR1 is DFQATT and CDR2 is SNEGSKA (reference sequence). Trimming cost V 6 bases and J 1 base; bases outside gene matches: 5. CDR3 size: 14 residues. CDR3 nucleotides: TGCAGTGCCAGGACAGGGGGGAGGAACACTGAAGCTTTCTTT. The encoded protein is CSARTGGRNTEAFF.

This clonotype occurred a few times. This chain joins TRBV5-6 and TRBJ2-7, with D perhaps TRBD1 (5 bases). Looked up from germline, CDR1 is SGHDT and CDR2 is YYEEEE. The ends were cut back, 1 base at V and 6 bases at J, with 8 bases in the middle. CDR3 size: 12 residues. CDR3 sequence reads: CASSLFRGEQYV. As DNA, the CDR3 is TGTGCCAGCAGCTTGTTTAGGGGCGAGCAGTACGTC.

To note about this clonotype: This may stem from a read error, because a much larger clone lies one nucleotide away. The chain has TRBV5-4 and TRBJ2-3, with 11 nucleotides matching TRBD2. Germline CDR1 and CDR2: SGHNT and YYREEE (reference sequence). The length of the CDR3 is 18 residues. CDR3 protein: CVSSLRLAGIVSTDTQYF. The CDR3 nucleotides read TGTGTCAGCAGCTTACGACTAGCGGGAATCGTGAGCACAGATACGCAGTATTTT. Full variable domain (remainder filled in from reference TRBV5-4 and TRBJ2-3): ETGVTQSPTHLIKTRGQQVTLRCSSQSGHNTVSWYQQALGQGPQFIFQYYREEENGRGNFPPRFSGLQFPNYSSELNVNALELDDSALYLCVSSLRLAGIVSTDTQYFGPGTRLTVL.

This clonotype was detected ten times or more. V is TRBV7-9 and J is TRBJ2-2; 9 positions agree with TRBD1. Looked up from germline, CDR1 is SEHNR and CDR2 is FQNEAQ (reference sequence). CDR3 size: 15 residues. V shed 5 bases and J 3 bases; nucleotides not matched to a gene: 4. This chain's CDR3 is CASSPRTGDTGELFF. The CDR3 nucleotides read TGTGCCAGCAGCCCAAGGACAGGGGACACCGGGGAGCTGTTTTTT.

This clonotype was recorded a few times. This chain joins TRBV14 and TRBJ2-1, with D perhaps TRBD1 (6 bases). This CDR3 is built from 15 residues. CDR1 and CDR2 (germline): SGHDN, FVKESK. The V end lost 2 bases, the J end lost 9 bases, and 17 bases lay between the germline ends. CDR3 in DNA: TGTGCCAGCAGCCAAATTACAGGGATCCGGGGTGAGCAGTTCTTC. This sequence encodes CASSQITGIRGEQFF.

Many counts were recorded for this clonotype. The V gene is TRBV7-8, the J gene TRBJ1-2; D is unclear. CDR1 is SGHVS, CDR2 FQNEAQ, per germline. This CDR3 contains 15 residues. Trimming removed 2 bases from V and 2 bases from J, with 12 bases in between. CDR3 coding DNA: TGTGCCAGCAGCTTATTGCTGGAGAAAAACTATGGCTACACCTTC. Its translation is CASSLLLEKNYGYTF.

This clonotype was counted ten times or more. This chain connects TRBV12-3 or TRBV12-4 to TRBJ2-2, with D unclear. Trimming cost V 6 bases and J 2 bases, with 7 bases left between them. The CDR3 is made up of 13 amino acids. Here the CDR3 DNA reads TGTGCCAGCAGGCGACAAAACACCGGGGAGCTGTTTTTT. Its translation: CASRRQNTGELFF.

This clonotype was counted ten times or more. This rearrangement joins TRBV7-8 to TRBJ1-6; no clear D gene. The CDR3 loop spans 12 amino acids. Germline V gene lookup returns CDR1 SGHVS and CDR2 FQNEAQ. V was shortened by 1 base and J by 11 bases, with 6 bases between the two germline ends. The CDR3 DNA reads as TGTGCCAGCAGCTTAGGGCCGCCACCCCTCCACTTT. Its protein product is CASSLGPPPLHF.

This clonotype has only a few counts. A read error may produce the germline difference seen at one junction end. The CDR3 sequence: CASSRDRTDTQYF. For the CDR3, the DNA is TGTGCTAGCAGCCGGGACCGCACAGATACGCAGTATTTT. This sequence joins TRBV7-7 and TRBJ2-3; D is possibly TRBD1 or TRBD2 (5 bases each). Germline V CDR1 and CDR2: SSHAT, FNYEAQ (reference sequence). CDR3 size: 13 residues.

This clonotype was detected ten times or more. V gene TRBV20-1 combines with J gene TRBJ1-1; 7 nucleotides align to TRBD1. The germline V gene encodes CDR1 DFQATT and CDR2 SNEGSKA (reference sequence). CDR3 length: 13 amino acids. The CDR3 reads CSSGPGGRTEAFF. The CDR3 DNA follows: TGCTCCTCAGGCCCAGGGGGAAGAACTGAAGCTTTCTTT.

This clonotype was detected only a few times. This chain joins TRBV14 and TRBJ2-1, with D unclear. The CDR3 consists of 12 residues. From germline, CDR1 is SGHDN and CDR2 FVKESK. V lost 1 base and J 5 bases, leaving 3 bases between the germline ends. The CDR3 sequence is CASSQGNNEQFF. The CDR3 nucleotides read TGTGCCAGCAGCCAAGGGAACAATGAGCAGTTCTTC.

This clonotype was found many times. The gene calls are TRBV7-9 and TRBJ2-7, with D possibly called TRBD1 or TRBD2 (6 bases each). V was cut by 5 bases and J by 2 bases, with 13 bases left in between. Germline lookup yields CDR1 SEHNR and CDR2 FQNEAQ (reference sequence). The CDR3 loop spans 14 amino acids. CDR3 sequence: CASSGGDTTYEQYV. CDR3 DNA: TGTGCCAGCAGCGGAGGGGACACCACCTACGAGCAGTACGTC.

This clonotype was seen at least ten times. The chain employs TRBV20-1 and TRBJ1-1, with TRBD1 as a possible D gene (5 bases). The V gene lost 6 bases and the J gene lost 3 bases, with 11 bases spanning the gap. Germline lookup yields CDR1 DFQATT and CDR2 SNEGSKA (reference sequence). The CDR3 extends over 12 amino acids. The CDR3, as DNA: TGCAGTGCCGCAGGGTTTGACACTGAAGCTTTCTTT. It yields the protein CSAAGFDTEAFF.

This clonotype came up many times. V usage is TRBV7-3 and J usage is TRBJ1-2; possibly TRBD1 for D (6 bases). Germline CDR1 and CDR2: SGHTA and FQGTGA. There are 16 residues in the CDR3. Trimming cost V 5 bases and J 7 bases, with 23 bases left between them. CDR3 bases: TGTGCCAGCAGCCAAACATCCGGGACAAAATTAAGTGGCTACACCTTC. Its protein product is CASSQTSGTKLSGYTF.